This TCR beta chain comes out of a study of molecular identifiers for immune sequencing clone quantification. Findings of the study overall: Because of identical TCR molecules sharing a barcode, sizes of highly expanded clones could be underestimated.

Trimming removed 3 bases at V and 2 bases at J, with 5 bases between. Per the germline V gene, CDR1 is LGHNA and CDR2 is YNFKEQ. CDR3 length: 12 amino acids. A CD8+CD4-CCR7+CD45RA+ phenotype served as the sorting definition for naive CD8 T cells. This clonotype was seen ten or more times. Its antigen remains unknown. Each CDR3 protein is one row after TCRdb ran MiXCR on the PCR reads. The sample yields 100,000 or so distinct CDR3 sequences, about a third seen once. The V and J genes are TRBV4-2 and TRBJ2-7, with D unclear. Source material: naive CD8+ T cells from blood, with Jurkat cell RNA spiked in. The subset was: FACS-sorted CD8+CD4-CCR7+CD45RA+ naive T cells. This clonotype was obtained from a human donor in good health. Some libraries in this study had Jurkat cell RNA spiked in. Here the CDR3 reads CASSQDPYEQYF. The DNA for the CDR3 is TGTGCCAGCAGCCAGGATCCCTACGAGCAGTACTTC.